This is a list of T cell receptor beta chains from one sample in a study of blood T cell repertoires in COVID-19. Measured with immunoSEQ multiplex PCR; TCRdb has only the in-frame clones, and not every one. Of 300,000 or so clones in the sample, around 86% are singletons; the top ten hold around 1.2%. The specimen sequenced was peripheral blood. These receptors were taken from a man between 70 and 80 years old with acute or convalescent COVID-19. Both conserved end residues are part of each CDR3. Only part of the rows carry a size: once, few, many, or a class if the clone is expanded.

CDR3: CASSEARDRGRPEAFF
size: .
J: TRBJ1-1
V: TRBV2

CDR3: CASSLAGGSTGELFF
size: .
J: TRBJ2-2
V: TRBV5-5

CDR3: CASSDRSANTIYF
size: few
J: TRBJ1-3
V: TRBV6-1

CDR3: CATRTQGDYGYTF
size: .
J: TRBJ1-2
V: TRBV10-3

CDR3: CASSTSGGTYEQYF
size: few
J: TRBJ2-7
V: TRBV3-1/TRBV3-2

CDR3: CATSDSGGDNEKLFF
size: .
J: TRBJ1-4
V: TRBV24-1

CDR3: CASSLSLGAGQFF
size: .
J: TRBJ2-1
V: TRBV7-2

CDR3: CASSRGGGTNEKLFF
size: .
J: TRBJ1-4
V: TRBV28

CDR3: CASSYHPSVTSGSDNFYEQYF
size: .
J: TRBJ2-7
V: TRBV6-2/TRBV6-3

CDR3: CASSFDRAVSSYEQYF
size: .
J: TRBJ2-7
V: TRBV5-5

CDR3: CAWSGTGLTYNSPLHF
size: .
J: TRBJ1-6
V: TRBV30

CDR3: CASSPWPTGELFF
size: few
J: TRBJ2-2
V: TRBV12-3/TRBV12-4

CDR3: CASSLDSFRVQLNTGELFF
size: .
J: TRBJ2-2
V: TRBV7-2

CDR3: CASSPRGSTEAFF
size: .
J: TRBJ1-1
V: TRBV4-1

CDR3: CASSPGDRGRGGAEAFF
size: .
J: TRBJ1-1
V: TRBV18

CDR3: CASSYLPGQHHQPQHF
size: .
J: TRBJ1-5
V: TRBV5-8

CDR3: CASSQDWGKQGIPPTSYEQYF
size: few
J: TRBJ2-7
V: TRBV4-3

CDR3: CASSSRHRGSSYEQYF
size: .
J: TRBJ2-7
V: TRBV6-5

CDR3: CASELAGNIQYF
size: .
J: TRBJ2-4
V: TRBV2

CDR3: CASKGRGQQYGYTF
size: .
J: TRBJ1-2
V: TRBV19

CDR3: CASRRTSGTPGQFF
size: .
J: TRBJ2-1
V: TRBV6-5

CDR3: CASNPGNQPQHF
size: .
J: TRBJ1-5
V: TRBV6-5

CDR3: CASTPWGEEGNYGYTF
size: .
J: TRBJ1-2
V: TRBV19

CDR3: CASSPGTDTQYF
size: .
J: TRBJ2-3
V: TRBV11-2

CDR3: CASSWTGGEKLFF
size: .
J: TRBJ1-4
V: TRBV3-1/TRBV3-2

CDR3: CASSLKGAGTGELFF
size: .
J: TRBJ2-2
V: TRBV7-2

CDR3: CASSYSAGDQPQHF
size: .
J: TRBJ1-5
V: TRBV6-5

CDR3: CASSPAGREAYGYTF
size: .
J: TRBJ1-2
V: TRBV18

CDR3: CASSDIETGMTGELFF
size: .
J: TRBJ2-2
V: TRBV2

CDR3: CAISESQGNTGELFF
size: .
J: TRBJ2-2
V: TRBV10-3

CDR3: CASRLHSAGVNIQYF
size: .
J: TRBJ2-4
V: TRBV6-5

CDR3: CASSGLDSRDEQYF
size: .
J: TRBJ2-7
V: TRBV2

CDR3: CASSYSGGGLNQPQHF
size: .
J: TRBJ1-5
V: TRBV6-6

CDR3: CASRVIGEATEAFF
size: .
J: TRBJ1-1
V: TRBV10-1

CDR3: CASRADSYNSPLHF
size: .
J: TRBJ1-6
V: TRBV4-2

CDR3: CASSQGPEAGSLYNEQFF
size: .
J: TRBJ2-1
V: TRBV4-1

CDR3: CASSSSGPGELFF
size: .
J: TRBJ2-2
V: TRBV11-3

CDR3: CATSDSQGGDYEQYF
size: few
J: TRBJ2-7
V: TRBV24-1

CDR3: CASSFLSGSEADTQYF
size: .
J: TRBJ2-3
V: TRBV28

CDR3: CASSLVSGSYEQYF
size: .
J: TRBJ2-7
V: TRBV5-8

CDR3: CASSGSANYGYTF
size: .
J: TRBJ1-2
V: TRBV5-1